This entry lists 10 T cell receptor beta chains sequenced from one sample in a study of blood T cell repertoires in COVID-19. Clones were read by immunoSEQ multiplex PCR, and TCRdb kept only the in-frame ones, dropping some. The data contain around 140,000 clones, around four fifths of them seen just once; the ten biggest clones take up 4.5% to 6%. Sequencing was performed on peripheral blood. The receptors were sampled from a human donor in a cohort sampled during active COVID-19.

The chain employs TRBV7-9 and TRBJ2-7; 10 bases fit TRBD1. The CDR3 is made up of 12 amino acids. V trimming: 4 bases; J trimming: 8 bases; junction bases outside the gene matches: 2. CDR1 is SEHNR and CDR2 is FQNEAQ in the germline V gene (reference sequence). The CDR3 reads CASSSGQGKQYV. The CDR3 DNA reads TGTGCCAGCAGCTCGGGACAGGGGAAGCAGTACGTC.

CDR3 nucleotides: TGCGCCAGCAGCCTACAGGGAATCGGCTATGGCTACACCTTC. This translates into CASSLQGIGYGYTF. The chain employs TRBV4-1 and TRBJ1-2, with a possible D match to TRBD1 (6 bases). V shed 4 bases and J shed 4 bases, with 13 bases lying between them. CDR3 size: 14 residues. Germline V gene lookup returns CDR1 MGHRA and CDR2 YSYEKL.

The chain recombines TRBV12-2 with TRBJ2-7; the listed D gene, TRBD2, was not tested against the DNA. TRBV12-2 is a known pseudogene. This CDR3 region has 18 residues. DNA for the CDR3: TGTGCAAGTCGCTTAGCTCCCCCAACTAGCGGTGACGGCCACGAGCAGTACGTC. This sequence encodes CASRLAPPTSGDGHEQYV.

The chain joins TRBV3-1 (or the pseudogene TRBV3-2) to TRBJ2-1; D gene ambiguous. V was trimmed by 2 bases and J by 7 bases, leaving 9 bases between them. This CDR3 spans 13 amino acids. The germline V gene has CDR1 LGHDT and CDR2 YNNKEL (reference sequence). CDR3 bases: TGTGCCAGCAGCCAACTATCTTCGAATGAGCAGTTCTTC. Its protein product is CASSQLSSNEQFF.

The chain has TRBV6-5 and TRBJ1-1; D is possibly TRBD1 (5 bases). CDR1 and CDR2 (germline): MNHEY, SVGAGI. The V and J ends lost 7 bases and 4 bases respectively, with 13 bases between them. There are 13 residues in the CDR3. As DNA, the CDR3 is TGTGCCAGCACCCCGAAGGGGTCCACTGAAGCTTTCTTT. Translated: CASTPKGSTEAFF.

The V call is TRBV15, the J call TRBJ2-5, with 9 bases identical to TRBD2. The CDR3 consists of 18 residues. V was clipped by 1 base and J by 5 bases; unmatched bases: 14. Germline-derived CDR1 and CDR2 are LNHNV and YYDKDF (reference sequence). CDR3 loop: CATSRVHGIAGVRETQYF. The CDR3 nucleotides are TGTGCCACCAGCAGAGTCCATGGAATAGCGGGAGTTAGGGAGACCCAGTACTTC.

This clone was seen a handful of times. The chain carries TRBV6-5 and TRBJ2-7; TRBD2 might be the D (5 bases). The CDR3 totals 12 residues. Germline assignment: CDR1 MNHEY and CDR2 SVGAGI. V was trimmed by 7 bases and J by 5 bases, leaving 12 bases between them. The CDR3 region is CASTRHGDEQYV. The CDR3 region has the DNA TGTGCCAGCACCCGCCACGGGGACGAGCAGTACGTC.

This chain uses TRBV6-5 with TRBJ2-2; no clear D. The CDR3 runs 13 residues. Trimming shortened V by 6 bases and J by 0 bases, and 5 bases separated the two germline ends. CDR1 and CDR2 (germline): MNHEY, SVGAGI. CDR3 protein: CASRQTNTGELFF. Written as DNA, the CDR3 is TGTGCCAGCAGACAAACGAACACCGGGGAGCTGTTTTTT.

This clone has just one count. The chain joins TRBV19 to TRBJ2-3; D gene ambiguous. V was clipped by 5 bases and J by 0 bases, with 18 bases between them. CDR1 and CDR2 from the germline V gene are LNHDA and SQIVND (reference sequence). The CDR3 is 17 amino acids. The CDR3 region is CASSSTWNSPSTDTQYF. DNA for the CDR3: TGTGCCAGTAGTTCGACCTGGAACAGCCCAAGCACAGATACGCAGTATTTT. Variable domain in full (rest from reference TRBV19 and TRBJ2-3): DGGITQSPKYLFRKEGQNVTLSCEQNLNHDAMYWYRQDPGQGLRLIYYSQIVNDFQKGDIAEGYSVSREKKESFPLTVTSAQKNPTAFYLCASSSTWNSPSTDTQYFGPGTRLTVL.

This chain uses TRBV7-2 with TRBJ2-5; 13 bases are shared with TRBD2. The CDR3 loop spans 16 amino acids. The ends lost 5 bases at V and 2 bases at J; junction bases unmatched: 5. CDR1 and CDR2 (germline): SGHTA, FQGNSA. The CDR3 spells CASSAAGLAGQETQYF. CDR3 in DNA: TGTGCCAGCAGCGCTGCGGGACTAGCGGGACAAGAGACCCAGTACTTC.